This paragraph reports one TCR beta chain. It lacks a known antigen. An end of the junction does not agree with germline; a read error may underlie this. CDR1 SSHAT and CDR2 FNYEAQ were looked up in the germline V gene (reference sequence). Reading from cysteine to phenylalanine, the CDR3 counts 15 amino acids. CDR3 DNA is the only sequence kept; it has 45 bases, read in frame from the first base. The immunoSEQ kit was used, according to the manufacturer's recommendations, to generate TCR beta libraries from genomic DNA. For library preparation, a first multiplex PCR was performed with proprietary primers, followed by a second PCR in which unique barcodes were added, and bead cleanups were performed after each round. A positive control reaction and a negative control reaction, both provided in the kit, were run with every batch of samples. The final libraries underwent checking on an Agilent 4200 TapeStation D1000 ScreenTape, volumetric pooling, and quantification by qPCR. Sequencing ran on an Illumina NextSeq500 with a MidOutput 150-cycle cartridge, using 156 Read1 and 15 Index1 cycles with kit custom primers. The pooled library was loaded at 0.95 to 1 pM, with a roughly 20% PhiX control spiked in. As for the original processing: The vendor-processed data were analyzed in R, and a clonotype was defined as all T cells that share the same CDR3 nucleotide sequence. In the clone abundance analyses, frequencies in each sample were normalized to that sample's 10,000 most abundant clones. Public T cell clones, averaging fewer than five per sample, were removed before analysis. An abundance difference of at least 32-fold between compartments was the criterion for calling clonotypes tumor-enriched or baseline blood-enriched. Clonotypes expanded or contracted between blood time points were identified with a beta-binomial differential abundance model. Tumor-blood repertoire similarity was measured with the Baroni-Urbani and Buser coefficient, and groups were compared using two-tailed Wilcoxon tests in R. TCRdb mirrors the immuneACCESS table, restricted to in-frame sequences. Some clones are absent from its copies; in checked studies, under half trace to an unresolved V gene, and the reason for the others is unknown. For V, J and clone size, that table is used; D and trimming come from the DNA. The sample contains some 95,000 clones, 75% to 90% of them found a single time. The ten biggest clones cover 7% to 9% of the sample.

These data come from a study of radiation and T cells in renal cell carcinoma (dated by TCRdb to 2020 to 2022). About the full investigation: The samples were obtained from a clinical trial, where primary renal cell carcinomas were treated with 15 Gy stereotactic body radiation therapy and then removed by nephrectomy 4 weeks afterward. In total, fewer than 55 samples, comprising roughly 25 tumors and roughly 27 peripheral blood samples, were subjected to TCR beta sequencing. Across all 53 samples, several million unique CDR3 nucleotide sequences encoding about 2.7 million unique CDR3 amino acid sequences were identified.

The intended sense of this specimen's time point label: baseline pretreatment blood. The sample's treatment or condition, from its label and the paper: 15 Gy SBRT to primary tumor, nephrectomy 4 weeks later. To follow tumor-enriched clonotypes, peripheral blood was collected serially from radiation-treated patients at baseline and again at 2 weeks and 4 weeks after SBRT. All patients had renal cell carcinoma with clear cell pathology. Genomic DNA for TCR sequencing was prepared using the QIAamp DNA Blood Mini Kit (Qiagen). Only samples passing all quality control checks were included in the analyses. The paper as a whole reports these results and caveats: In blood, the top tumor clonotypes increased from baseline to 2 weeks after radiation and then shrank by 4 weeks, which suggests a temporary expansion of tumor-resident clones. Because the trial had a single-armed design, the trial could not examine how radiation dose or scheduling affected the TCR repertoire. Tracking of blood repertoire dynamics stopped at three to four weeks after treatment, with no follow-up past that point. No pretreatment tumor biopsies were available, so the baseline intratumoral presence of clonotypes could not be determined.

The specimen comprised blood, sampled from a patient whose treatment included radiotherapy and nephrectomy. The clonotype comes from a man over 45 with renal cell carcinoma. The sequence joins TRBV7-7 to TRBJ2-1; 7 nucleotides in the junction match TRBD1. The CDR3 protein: CASSLFIGGHNEQFF. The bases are TGTGCTAGCAGCTTATTCATAGGGGGCCACAATGAGCAGTTCTTC.